This TCR beta chain was identified in a study of blood T cell repertoires in COVID-19. Study-level background: Donors in the United States, Italy and Spain gave samples during acute or convalescent COVID-19. PBMCs, B-cell-depleted T cells, or T cells were the source of the cDNA or gDNA that made up the material.

Sequencing used immunoSEQ multiplex PCR; TCRdb keeps in-frame clones, though not all of them. In the table there are approximately 15,000 clones, over 75% of which are singletons. Trimming shortened V by 2 bases and J by 8 bases, and 21 bases separated the two germline ends. Germline-derived CDR1 and CDR2 are MNHEY and SVGEGT. The CDR3 totals 16 residues. Sequencing was performed on peripheral blood. The receptor was derived from a woman aged 70-85 years with active COVID-19. V gene TRBV6-2 or TRBV6-3 combines with J gene TRBJ1-2; D gene uncertain. The CDR3 sequence is CASSYTGNPLGSGYTF. In DNA form, the CDR3 reads TGTGCCAGCAGTTACACGGGAAATCCCCTCGGGAGCGGCTACACCTTC.